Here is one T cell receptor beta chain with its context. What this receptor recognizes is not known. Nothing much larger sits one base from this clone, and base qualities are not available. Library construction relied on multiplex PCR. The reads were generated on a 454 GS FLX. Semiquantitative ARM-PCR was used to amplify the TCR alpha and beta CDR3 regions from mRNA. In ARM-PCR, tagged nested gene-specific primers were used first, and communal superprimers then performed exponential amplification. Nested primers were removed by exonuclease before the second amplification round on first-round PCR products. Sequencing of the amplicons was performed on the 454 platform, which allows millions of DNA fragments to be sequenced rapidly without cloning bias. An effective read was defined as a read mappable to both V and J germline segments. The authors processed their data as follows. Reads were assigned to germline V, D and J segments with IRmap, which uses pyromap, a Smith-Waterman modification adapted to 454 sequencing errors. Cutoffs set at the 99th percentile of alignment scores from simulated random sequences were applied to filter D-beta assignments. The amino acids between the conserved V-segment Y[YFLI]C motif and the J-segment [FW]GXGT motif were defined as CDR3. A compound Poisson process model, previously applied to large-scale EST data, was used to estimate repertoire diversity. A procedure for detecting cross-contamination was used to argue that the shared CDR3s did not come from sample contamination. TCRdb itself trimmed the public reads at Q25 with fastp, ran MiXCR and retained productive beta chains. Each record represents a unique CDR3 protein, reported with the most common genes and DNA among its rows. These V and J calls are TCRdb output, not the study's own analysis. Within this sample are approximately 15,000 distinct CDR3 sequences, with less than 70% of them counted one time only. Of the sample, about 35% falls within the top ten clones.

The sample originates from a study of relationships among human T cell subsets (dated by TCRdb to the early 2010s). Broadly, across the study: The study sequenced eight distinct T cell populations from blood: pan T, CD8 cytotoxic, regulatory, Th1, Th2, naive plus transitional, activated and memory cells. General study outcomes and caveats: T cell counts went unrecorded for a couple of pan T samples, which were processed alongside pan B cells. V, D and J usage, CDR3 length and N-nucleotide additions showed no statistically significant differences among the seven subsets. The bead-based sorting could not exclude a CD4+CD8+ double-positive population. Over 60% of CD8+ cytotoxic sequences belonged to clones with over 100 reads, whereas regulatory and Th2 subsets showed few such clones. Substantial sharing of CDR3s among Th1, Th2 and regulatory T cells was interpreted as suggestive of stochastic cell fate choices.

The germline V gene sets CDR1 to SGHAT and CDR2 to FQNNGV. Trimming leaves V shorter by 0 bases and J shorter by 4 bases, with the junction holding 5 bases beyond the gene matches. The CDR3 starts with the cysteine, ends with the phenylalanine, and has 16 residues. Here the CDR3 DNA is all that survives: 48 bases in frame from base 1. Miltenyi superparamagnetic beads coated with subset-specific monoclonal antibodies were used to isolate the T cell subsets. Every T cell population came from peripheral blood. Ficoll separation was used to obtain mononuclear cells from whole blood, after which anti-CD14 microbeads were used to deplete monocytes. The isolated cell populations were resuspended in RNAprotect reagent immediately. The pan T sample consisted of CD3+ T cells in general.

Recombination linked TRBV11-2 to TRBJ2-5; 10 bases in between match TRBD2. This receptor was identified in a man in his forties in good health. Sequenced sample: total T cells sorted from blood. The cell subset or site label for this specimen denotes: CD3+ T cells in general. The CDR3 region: CASSLDRSGGAETQYF. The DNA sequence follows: TGTGCCAGCAGCTTAGATAGGAGCGGGGGGGCAGAGACCCAGTACTTC.